This is a list of T cell receptor beta chains from one sample in a study of graft-versus-host responses after intestinal transplantation. No antigens are known for them. TCRdb's table, derived via immunoSEQ multiplex PCR, lists solely in-frame clones and lacks some. Counted here are 100,000 or so clones, roughly 90% occurring once; the ten biggest clones make up around 0.18%. Sequencing was performed on unstimulated CD4+ T cells sorted from spleen or lymph node cells, taken before intestinal transplant. These receptors all stem from a human donor who received an intestinal transplant. CDR3s include the opening cysteine and the closing phenylalanine or tryptophan. A D gene is named only where the DNA matches it firmly. Only part of the rows carry a size: once, few, many, or a class if the clone is expanded.

TRBJ2-1 TRBV6-1 13 . TRBD1 CASSETGGNEQFF TGTGCCAGCAGTGAAACAGGGGGCAATGAGCAGTTCTTC
TRBJ2-7 TRBV11-2 15 . . CASSLGWDFAYEQYF TGTGCCAGCAGCTTAGGGTGGGACTTCGCCTACGAGCAGTACTTC
TRBJ2-2 TRBV7-3 14 . . CASSLRGATGELFF TGTGCCAGCAGTCTACGCGGGGCCACCGGGGAGCTGTTTTTT
TRBJ2-3 TRBV19 14 . . CASSMTVRTDTQYF TGTGCCAGTAGTATGACAGTCCGCACAGATACGCAGTATTTT
TRBJ2-2 TRBV6-5 12 . . CASTTRGGELFF TGTGCCAGCACCACGCGTGGCGGGGAGCTGTTTTTT
TRBJ2-7 TRBV5-1 16 . TRBD2 CASSFGAPSGAYEQYF TGCGCCAGCAGCTTCGGCGCTCCTAGCGGGGCCTACGAGCAGTACTTC
TRBJ2-7 TRBV9 14 . . CASSAGSLSYEQYF TGTGCCAGCAGCGCCGGGAGCCTCTCCTACGAGCAGTACTTC
TRBJ2-7 TRBV5-1 14 . . CASSLGQGNYEQYF TGCGCCAGCAGCTTGGGGCAGGGAAATTACGAGCAGTACTTC
TRBJ1-2 TRBV20-1 11 . TRBD1 CSARGQYGYTF TGCAGTGCTAGGGGACAGTATGGCTACACCTTC
TRBJ2-1 TRBV6-5 15 . TRBD1 CASSSPGQRYNEQFF TGTGCCAGCAGTTCCCCGGGACAGCGCTACAATGAGCAGTTCTTC
TRBJ1-1 TRBV29-1 12 . . CSVDLRDTEAFF TGCAGCGTTGACCTGAGAGACACTGAAGCTTTCTTT
TRBJ2-7 TRBV28 12 . TRBD1 CASMDRAYEQYF TGTGCCAGCATGGACAGGGCCTACGAGCAGTACTTC
TRBJ2-7 TRBV19 14 . . CASSIKPASYEQYF TGTGCCAGTAGTATTAAGCCTGCTTCCTACGAGCAGTACTTC
TRBJ1-2 TRBV11-3 18 . . CASSLVVGTGMTNYGYTF TGTGCCAGCAGCTTAGTAGTAGGTACGGGGATGACTAACTATGGCTACACCTTC
TRBJ2-7 TRBV30 13 . TRBD1 CATLKDRNYEQYF TGTGCCACCCTCAAGGACAGGAATTACGAGCAGTACTTC
TRBJ2-1 TRBV7-9 13 few TRBD1 CASSIDRGDEQFF TGTGCCAGCAGTATCGACAGGGGGGATGAGCAGTTCTTC
TRBJ1-5 TRBV27 14 few TRBD1 CASSSNRGSQPQHF TGTGCCAGCAGTTCCAACAGGGGGAGTCAGCCCCAGCATTTT
TRBJ1-2 TRBV2 13 . . CASRGDSLYGYTF TGTGCCAGCAGGGGCGACAGTCTCTATGGCTACACCTTC
TRBJ1-2 TRBV4-2 16 once . CASSQDLDRPTEGYTF TGTGCCAGCAGCCAAGATCTCGACAGGCCAACGGAAGGCTACACCTTC
TRBJ1-5 TRBV7-6 16 . . CASSQRPGQTNQPQHF TGTGCCAGCAGCCAAAGGCCCGGACAGACTAATCAGCCCCAGCATTTT